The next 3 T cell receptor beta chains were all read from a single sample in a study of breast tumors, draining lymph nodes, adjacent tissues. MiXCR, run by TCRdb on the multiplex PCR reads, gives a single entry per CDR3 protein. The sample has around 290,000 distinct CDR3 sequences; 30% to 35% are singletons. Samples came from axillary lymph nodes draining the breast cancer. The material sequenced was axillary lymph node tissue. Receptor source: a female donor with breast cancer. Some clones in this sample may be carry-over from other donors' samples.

The CDR3 coding sequence is TGTGCCAGCAGTAAATCGGACAGGGGGATCTGCGAGCAGTACTTC. Translated, it gives CASSKSDRGICEQYF. The chain recombines TRBV6-2 or TRBV6-3 with TRBJ2-7; 10 positions agree with TRBD1. J gave up 6 bases and V 5 bases, and 10 bases lay outside the gene matches. The CDR3 totals 15 residues. The germline V gene has CDR1 MNHEY and CDR2 SVGEGT.

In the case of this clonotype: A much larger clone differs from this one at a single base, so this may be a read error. The CDR3 here is CASRPSDGATNEKLFF. Written as DNA, the CDR3 is TGTGCCAGCAGACCCTCCGACGGGGCAACTAATGAAAAACTGTTTTTT. V is TRBV6-6 and J is TRBJ1-4, with no clear D. V was cut by 6 bases and J by 0 bases, with 14 bases left in between. CDR1 and CDR2 (germline): MNHNY, SVGAGI (reference sequence). The CDR3 sequence is 16 residues long.

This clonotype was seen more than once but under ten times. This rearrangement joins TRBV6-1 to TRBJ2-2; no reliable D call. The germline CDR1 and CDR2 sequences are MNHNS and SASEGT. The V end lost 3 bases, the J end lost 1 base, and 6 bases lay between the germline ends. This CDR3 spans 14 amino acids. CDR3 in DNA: TGTGCCAGCAGTGACAGGTTGAACACCGGGGAGCTGTTTTTT. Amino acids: CASSDRLNTGELFF.